These 16 T cell receptor beta chains were all obtained from the same sample, sequenced in a study of T cells after yellow fever vaccination. MiXCR was run by TCRdb on the 5' RACE reads, yielding one entry per CDR3 protein. Of 200,000 to 250,000 distinct CDR3 sequences in the sample, about 7% were seen once. The material was CD4+ T cells sorted from PBMCs, obtained 15 days after the yellow fever booster vaccination. The origin of the receptors is a man aged 25 to 40 who received the YFV17D yellow fever vaccine.

This clonotype was recorded at least ten times. The chain combines TRBV6-1 with TRBJ2-1; no definite D call. CDR1 and CDR2 from the germline V gene are MNHNS and SASEGT. The V end was cut by 2 bases, the J end by 8 bases, with 4 bases between. The CDR3 is 11 amino acids. CDR3 sequence (DNA): TGTGCCAGCAGTGAAATCGATGAGCAGTTCTTC. Its translation is CASSEIDEQFF.

This clonotype has at least ten counts. The rearrangement links TRBV6-2 or TRBV6-3 to TRBJ2-1; 8 bases map to TRBD2. Looked up from germline, CDR1 is MNHEY and CDR2 is SVGEGT. Trimming removed 4 bases from V and 6 bases from J; junction bases left unmatched: 5. This CDR3 is built from 14 residues. CDR3 sequence (DNA): TGTGCCAGCAGTTTGTTAGCGGGACCCAATGAGCAGTTCTTC. It specifies CASSLLAGPNEQFF.

In the case of this clonotype: A junction end diverges from the germline sequence, so it may reflect a read error. The genes are TRBV7-2 and TRBJ2-3; 8 bases line up with TRBD2. Germline lookup yields CDR1 SGHTA and CDR2 FQGNSA. This CDR3 has 17 amino acids. CDR3 coding DNA: TGTGCCAGCAGCTTCAAAGAGACTAGCGCGAGCACAGATGCGCAGTATTTT. This codes for CASSFKETSASTDAQYF.

This clonotype was seen a few times. The chain joins TRBV20-1 to TRBJ2-7; D is perhaps TRBD2 (5 bases). The V end was cut by 6 bases, the J end by 4 bases, with 13 bases between. The CDR3 runs 12 residues. CDR1 is DFQATT and CDR2 is SNEGSKA in the germline V gene (reference sequence). CDR3 bases: TGCAGTGCATCCGGACCGGGGTACGAGCAGTACTTC. Translating it yields CSASGPGYEQYF.

The V and J genes are TRBV6-1 and TRBJ1-1, with a tentative D call TRBD1 (6 bases). The CDR3 consists of 14 residues. From germline, CDR1 is MNHNS and CDR2 SASEGT. V lost 8 bases to trimming and J lost 3 bases, with 16 bases between them. CDR3: CASLRRGLDTEAFF. CDR3 sequence (DNA): TGTGCCAGCCTCAGGCGGGGGCTTGACACTGAAGCTTTCTTT.

This clonotype was counted only a few times. This sequence joins TRBV5-4 and TRBJ2-2, with a weak D call TRBD2 (6 bases). The germline V gene has CDR1 SGHNT and CDR2 YYREEE (reference sequence). The length of the CDR3 is 15 residues. The V end was cut by 2 bases, the J end by 5 bases, with 13 bases between. CDR3: CASSFVGGGTGELFF. In nucleotides, the CDR3 is TGTGCCAGCAGCTTCGTGGGAGGCGGAACCGGGGAGCTGTTTTTT.

This clonotype was seen at least ten times. The chain employs TRBV5-1 and TRBJ2-7, with TRBD2 matching 11 bases. Germline V gene data show CDR1 as SGHRS and CDR2 as YFSETQ. The CDR3 spans 16 residues. Trimming cost V 4 bases and J 2 bases; bases outside gene matches: 8. The chain's CDR3 is CASSTIAGGKTYEQYF. DNA for the CDR3: TGCGCCAGCAGCACGATAGCGGGAGGGAAAACCTACGAGCAGTACTTC.

This clonotype showed up many times. This chain uses TRBV24-1 with TRBJ1-5; 10 bases fit TRBD1. Germline CDR1 is KGHDR and CDR2 is SFDVKD. The length of the CDR3 is 20 residues. V gave up 7 bases and J gave up 3 bases; unmatched junction bases: 20. The CDR3 nucleotides are TGTGCCACCAGCGCAGGGGGGGACAGGGGCCCCGGGGGGTTCAATCAGCCCCAGCATTTT. Amino acids: CATSAGGDRGPGGFNQPQHF.

This chain connects TRBV25-1 to TRBJ2-1, with 7 bases fitting TRBD2. Per the germline V gene, CDR1 is MGHDK and CDR2 is SYGVNS. This CDR3 region has 15 residues. V shed 0 bases and J 8 bases; nucleotides not matched to a gene: 7. CDR3 loop: CASSEYGRRRDEQFF. CDR3 sequence (DNA): TGTGCCAGCAGTGAATACGGGAGGCGTCGCGATGAGCAGTTCTTC. Supplemented by reference TRBV25-1 and TRBJ2-1, the full variable domain reads EADIYQTPRYLVIGTGKKITLECSQTMGHDKMYWYQQDPGMELHLIHYSYGVNSTEKGDLSSESTVSRIRTEHFPLTLESARPSHTSQYLCASSEYGRRRDEQFFGPGTRLTVL.

This clonotype was seen ten or more times. DNA of the CDR3: TGTGCCAGCAGACAACAGGGCCCAGCTTTCTTT. Protein: CASRQQGPAFF. V usage is TRBV12-3 or TRBV12-4 and J usage is TRBJ1-1; TRBD1 might be the D (6 bases). Trimming left V 6 bases short and J 10 bases short, with 12 bases between. The CDR3 extends over 11 amino acids.

The chain combines TRBV6-1 with TRBJ2-2; the D gene is possibly TRBD1 (5 bases). Germline V gene data show CDR1 as MNHNS and CDR2 as SASEGT. The V and J ends lost 2 bases and 5 bases respectively, with 9 bases between them. The CDR3 extends over 14 amino acids. CDR3 DNA sequence: TGTGCCAGCAGTGAACAGGGTGCGACCGGGGAGCTGTTTTTT. It encodes CASSEQGATGELFF.

There are many counts of this clonotype. The gene calls are TRBV24-1 and TRBJ2-1, with 13 nucleotides matching TRBD2. The J segment lost 10 bases and the V segment lost 3 bases, leaving 5 bases of the junction unmatched. This CDR3 region has 15 residues. Germline lookup yields CDR1 KGHDR and CDR2 SFDVKD. In DNA, the CDR3 is TGTGCCACCAGTGATACTAGCGGGGGGGTAGGGGAGCAGTTCTTC. Translating gives CATSDTSGGVGEQFF.

This clonotype was detected a few times. The CDR3 region has the DNA TGTGCCACCAGTGATTTGAGGGCGGGTTCCTACAATGAGCAGTTCTTC. This codes for CATSDLRAGSYNEQFF. This sequence joins TRBV24-1 and TRBJ2-1, with TRBD2 as a possible D gene (5 bases). The V gene lost 0 bases and the J gene lost 1 base, with 9 bases spanning the gap. CDR3 length equals 16 residues. Germline V gene lookup returns CDR1 KGHDR and CDR2 SFDVKD.

The chain has TRBV7-2 and TRBJ2-1, with D perhaps given as TRBD1 or TRBD2 (6 bases each). CDR1 is SGHTA, CDR2 FQGNSA, per germline. There are 14 residues in the CDR3. Trimming took 5 bases from V and 5 from J, leaving 13 bases between them. Here the CDR3 DNA reads TGTGCCAGCAGCCCAGGGGTAGCGGACAATGAGCAGTTCTTC. Amino acids: CASSPGVADNEQFF.

This clonotype has at least ten counts. The chain carries TRBV10-3 and TRBJ2-1, with D tentatively TRBD2 (6 bases). Germline CDR1 ENHRY, CDR2 SYGVKD. Trimming removed 5 bases at V and 7 bases at J, with 18 bases between. The CDR3 is 15 amino acids. DNA of the CDR3: TGTGCCATCAGTCGGGAGACTGCCAGTGAGAATGAGCAGTTCTTC. Its protein product is CAISRETASENEQFF.

The sample holds many counts of this clonotype. The genes are TRBV18 and TRBJ2-7; TRBD1 matches 7 bases. Trimming cost V 4 bases and J 2 bases; bases outside gene matches: 5. The germline V gene encodes CDR1 KGHSH and CDR2 LQKENI. This CDR3 is 14 amino acids long. In DNA form, the CDR3 reads TGTGCCAGCTCACACGGGACAGAAACCTACGAGCAGTACTTC. Translating it yields CASSHGTETYEQYF. Full variable domain (rest looked up from reference TRBV18 and TRBJ2-7): NAGVMQNPRHLVRRRGQEARLRCSPMKGHSHVYWYRQLPEEGLKFMVYLQKENIIDESGMPKERFSAEFPKEGPSILRIQQVVRGDSAAYFCASSHGTETYEQYFGPGTRLTVT.